The rows below give T cell receptor beta chains drawn from one sample of a study of T cells in Graves' hyperthyroidism and ophthalmopathy. TCRdb re-called the multiplex PCR reads with MiXCR, one entry per CDR3 protein. The profile covers hundreds of thousands of distinct CDR3 sequences, with approximately 15% appearing a single time and roughly 24% taken by the ten largest. The material sequenced was blood. Every receptor here comes from a woman in her 30s with Graves' hyperthyroidism. The CDR3 runs from the conserved cysteine through the conserved F or W. The D gene is left open where the match is weak. Some rows mark clone size as missing; the rest say once, few, many or name a class of expanded clone.

d_gene: .
v_gene: TRBV6-1
j_gene: TRBJ1-2
abundance: .
CDR3aa: CASSDRSNYGYTF
CDR3nt: TGTGCCAGCAGTGACAGGTCTAACTATGGCTACACCTTC

d_gene: TRBD2
v_gene: TRBV10-3
j_gene: TRBJ2-7
abundance: once
CDR3aa: CAIGQREGYEQYF
CDR3nt: TGTGCCATCGGGCAGCGGGAGGGCTACGAGCAGTACTTC

d_gene: TRBD2
v_gene: TRBV7-8
j_gene: TRBJ2-1
abundance: .
CDR3aa: CASKREFTYNEQFF
CDR3nt: TGTGCCAGTAAGCGGGAGTTTACCTACAATGAGCAGTTCTTC

d_gene: .
v_gene: TRBV28
j_gene: TRBJ1-2
abundance: many
CDR3aa: CASRGGQTHQGYTF
CDR3nt: TGTGCCAGCAGGGGAGGACAGACCCATCAAGGCTACACCTTC

d_gene: .
v_gene: TRBV28
j_gene: TRBJ1-4
abundance: few
CDR3aa: CASSSQQVTNEKLFF
CDR3nt: TGTGCCAGCAGTTCCCAACAGGTCACTAATGAAAAACTGTTTTTT

d_gene: .
v_gene: TRBV24-1
j_gene: TRBJ2-7
abundance: many
CDR3aa: CATSDKRANYEQYF
CDR3nt: TGTGCCACCAGTGATAAGCGGGCCAACTACGAGCAGTACTTC

d_gene: .
v_gene: TRBV30
j_gene: TRBJ2-3
abundance: many
CDR3aa: CAWRGPIEQDTQYF
CDR3nt: TGTGCCTGGAGGGGGCCCATAGAGCAAGATACGCAGTATTTT

d_gene: TRBD2
v_gene: TRBV7-9
j_gene: TRBJ2-7
abundance: many
CDR3aa: CASSLTSGSSYEQYF
CDR3nt: TGTGCCAGCAGCTTAACTAGCGGGAGCTCCTACGAGCAGTACTTC

d_gene: TRBD1
v_gene: TRBV24-1
j_gene: TRBJ2-5
abundance: many
CDR3aa: CATSATTGGTETQYF
CDR3nt: TGTGCCACCAGTGCTACGACAGGGGGCACAGAGACCCAGTACTTC

d_gene: .
v_gene: TRBV14
j_gene: TRBJ2-3
abundance: .
CDR3aa: CASSHSGTQYF
CDR3nt: TGTGCCAGCAGCCATAGCGGTACGCAGTATTTT

d_gene: .
v_gene: TRBV6-1
j_gene: TRBJ2-1
abundance: many
CDR3aa: CASSKDTYNEQFF
CDR3nt: TGTGCCAGCAGCAAAGACACCTACAATGAGCAGTTCTTC

d_gene: .
v_gene: TRBV7-2
j_gene: TRBJ1-4
abundance: many
CDR3aa: CASSLSGVGQGEKLFF
CDR3nt: TGTGCCAGCAGCTTATCTGGTGTGGGGCAGGGGGAAAAACTGTTTTTT

d_gene: .
v_gene: TRBV28
j_gene: TRBJ1-1
abundance: many
CDR3aa: CASSFVQGRNTEAFF
CDR3nt: TGTGCCAGCAGTTTTGTGCAGGGGAGGAACACTGAAGCTTTCTTT

d_gene: TRBD1
v_gene: TRBV19
j_gene: TRBJ2-7
abundance: many
CDR3aa: CASSTWTGGDEQYF
CDR3nt: TGTGCCAGTAGTACCTGGACAGGGGGGGACGAGCAGTACTTC

d_gene: .
v_gene: TRBV20-1
j_gene: TRBJ1-5
abundance: many
CDR3aa: CSARSRTYSNQPQHF
CDR3nt: TGCAGTGCTAGGAGTAGGACGTATAGCAATCAGCCCCAGCATTTT

d_gene: TRBD2
v_gene: TRBV2
j_gene: TRBJ2-2
abundance: .
CDR3aa: CASSTAGGDTGELFF
CDR3nt: TGTGCCAGCAGTACAGCGGGAGGGGATACCGGGGAGCTGTTTTTT

d_gene: TRBD2
v_gene: TRBV10-3
j_gene: TRBJ2-1
abundance: .
CDR3aa: CATLSGGSYNEQFF
CDR3nt: TGTGCCACCCTTAGCGGGGGTTCCTACAATGAGCAGTTCTTC

d_gene: .
v_gene: TRBV9
j_gene: TRBJ2-2
abundance: few
CDR3aa: CASSVGGSDTGELFF
CDR3nt: TGTGCCAGCAGCGTAGGAGGCTCGGACACCGGGGAGCTGTTTTTT

d_gene: .
v_gene: TRBV12-3/TRBV12-4
j_gene: TRBJ2-5
abundance: many
CDR3aa: CASSFTGQETQYF
CDR3nt: TGTGCCAGCAGTTTTACAGGGCAAGAGACCCAGTACTTC

d_gene: .
v_gene: TRBV3-1
j_gene: TRBJ1-4
abundance: .
CDR3aa: CASSGRNSQPSGKLFF
CDR3nt: TGTGCCAGCAGCGGACGAAACAGCCAACCCTCGGGAAAACTGTTTTTT

d_gene: .
v_gene: TRBV29-1
j_gene: TRBJ2-5
abundance: many
CDR3aa: CSVREKQETQYF
CDR3nt: TGCAGCGTTAGGGAGAAACAAGAGACCCAGTACTTC

d_gene: TRBD2
v_gene: TRBV24-1
j_gene: TRBJ2-3
abundance: .
CDR3aa: CATSDPLAGIDTQYF
CDR3nt: TGTGCCACCAGTGACCCTCTAGCGGGAATAGATACGCAGTATTTT

d_gene: TRBD1
v_gene: TRBV28
j_gene: TRBJ2-2
abundance: .
CDR3aa: CASTRQGYTGELFF
CDR3nt: TGTGCCAGCACCCGACAGGGATACACCGGGGAGCTGTTTTTT

d_gene: .
v_gene: TRBV14
j_gene: TRBJ2-7
abundance: .
CDR3aa: CASSRELVKEQHF
CDR3nt: TGTGCCAGCAGCCGGGAATTAGTTAAGGAGCAGCACTTC

d_gene: TRBD1
v_gene: TRBV20-1
j_gene: TRBJ1-6
abundance: many
CDR3aa: CSAQTGFSPLHF
CDR3nt: TGCAGTGCGCAGACAGGGTTCTCACCCCTCCACTTT

d_gene: TRBD1
v_gene: TRBV18
j_gene: TRBJ1-2
abundance: .
CDR3aa: CASSPNYRGQGYTF
CDR3nt: TGTGCCAGCTCACCAAATTACAGGGGGCAAGGCTACACCTTC

d_gene: TRBD2
v_gene: TRBV3-1
j_gene: TRBJ2-1
abundance: .
CDR3aa: CASSPSSGSTGRKQFF
CDR3nt: TGTGCCAGCAGCCCCTCTAGCGGGAGTACAGGTAGGAAGCAGTTCTTC

d_gene: .
v_gene: TRBV20-1
j_gene: TRBJ1-5
abundance: many
CDR3aa: CSARGDQPQHF
CDR3nt: TGCAGTGCCAGAGGTGATCAGCCCCAGCATTTT

d_gene: .
v_gene: TRBV12-3/TRBV12-4
j_gene: TRBJ1-2
abundance: .
CDR3aa: CASTRGEGSNGYTF
CDR3nt: TGTGCCAGCACTCGCGGGGAGGGTAGCAATGGCTACACCTTC

d_gene: .
v_gene: TRBV14
j_gene: TRBJ2-7
abundance: many
CDR3aa: CASSQVGSFYYEQYF
CDR3nt: TGTGCCAGCAGCCAAGTGGGCAGCTTCTACTACGAGCAGTACTTC

d_gene: TRBD1
v_gene: TRBV11-1
j_gene: TRBJ1-2
abundance: .
CDR3aa: CASSLSGTGNCGYTF
CDR3nt: TGTGCCAGCAGCTTAAGCGGGACAGGGAACTGTGGCTACACCTTC

d_gene: .
v_gene: TRBV6-1
j_gene: TRBJ1-2
abundance: many
CDR3aa: CASRGHGGGVDGYTF
CDR3nt: TGTGCCAGCAGAGGCCACGGGGGGGGGGTCGATGGCTACACCTTC

d_gene: .
v_gene: TRBV11-1
j_gene: TRBJ2-5
abundance: .
CDR3aa: CASSLPPGVPREQYF
CDR3nt: TGTGCCAGCAGCTTACCCCCGGGAGTGCCAAGGGAGCAGTACTTC

d_gene: TRBD2
v_gene: TRBV6-1
j_gene: TRBJ2-1
abundance: many
CDR3aa: CASSQTSGRYTEQFF
CDR3nt: TGTGCCAGCAGTCAGACTAGCGGGAGGTATACTGAGCAGTTCTTC

d_gene: .
v_gene: TRBV2
j_gene: TRBJ2-3
abundance: .
CDR3aa: CASSVDTFQKQYF
CDR3nt: TGTGCCAGCAGTGTTGACACGTTTCAAAAGCAGTATTTT

d_gene: .
v_gene: TRBV7-9
j_gene: TRBJ2-2
abundance: many
CDR3aa: CASSFETGGELFF
CDR3nt: TGTGCCAGCAGCTTTGAGACAGGCGGGGAGCTGTTTTTT